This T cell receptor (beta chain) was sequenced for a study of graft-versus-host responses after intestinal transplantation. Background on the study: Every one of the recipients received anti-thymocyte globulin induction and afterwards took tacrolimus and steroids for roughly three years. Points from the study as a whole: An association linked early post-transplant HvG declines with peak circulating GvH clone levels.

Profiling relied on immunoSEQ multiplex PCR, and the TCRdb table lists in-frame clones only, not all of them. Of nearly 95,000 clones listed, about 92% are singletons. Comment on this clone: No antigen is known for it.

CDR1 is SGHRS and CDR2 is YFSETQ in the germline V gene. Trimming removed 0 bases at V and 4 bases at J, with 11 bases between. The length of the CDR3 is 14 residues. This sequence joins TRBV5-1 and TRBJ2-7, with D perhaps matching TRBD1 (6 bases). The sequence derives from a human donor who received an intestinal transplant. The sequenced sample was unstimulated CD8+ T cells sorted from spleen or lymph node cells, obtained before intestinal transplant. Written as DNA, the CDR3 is TGCGCCAGCAGCTTGGGAACCGGACAGTACGAGCAGTACTTC. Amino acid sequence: CASSLGTGQYEQYF.